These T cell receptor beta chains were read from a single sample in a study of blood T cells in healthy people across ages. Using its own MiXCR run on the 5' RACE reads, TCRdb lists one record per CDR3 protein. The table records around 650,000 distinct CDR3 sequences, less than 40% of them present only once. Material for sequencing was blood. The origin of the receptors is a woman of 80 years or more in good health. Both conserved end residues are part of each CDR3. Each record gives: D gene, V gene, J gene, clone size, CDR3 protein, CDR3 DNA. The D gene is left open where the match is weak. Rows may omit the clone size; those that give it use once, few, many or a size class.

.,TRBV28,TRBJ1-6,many,CASSSQFNSPLHF,TGTGCCAGCAGTAGTCAATTCAATTCACCCCTCCACTTT
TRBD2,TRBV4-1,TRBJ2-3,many,CASSRRTSGGAKVPDTQYF,TGCGCCAGCAGCCGCCGGACTAGCGGGGGGGCCAAGGTTCCAGATACGCAGTATTTT
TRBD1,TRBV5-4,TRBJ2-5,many,CASSLGRGSQETQYF,TGTGCCAGCAGCTTAGGCAGGGGGAGCCAAGAGACCCAGTACTTC
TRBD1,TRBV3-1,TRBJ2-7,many,CASSHRDRDHEQYF,TGTGCCAGCAGCCACCGGGACAGGGACCACGAGCAGTACTTC
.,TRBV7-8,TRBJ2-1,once,CASSARGDKIYNEQFF,TGTGCCAGCAGCGCCCGAGGTGACAAGATTTACAATGAGCAGTTCTTC
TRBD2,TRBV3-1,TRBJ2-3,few,CASSQDLPAGGSTDTQYF,TGTGCCAGCAGCCAAGATCTACCGGCGGGGGGCAGCACAGATACGCAGTATTTT
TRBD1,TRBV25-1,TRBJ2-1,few,CASSEYSVGTGYNEQFF,TGTGCCAGCAGTGAATATTCGGTCGGGACAGGCTACAATGAGCAGTTCTTC
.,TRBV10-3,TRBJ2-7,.,CAISESGLNYEQYF,TGTGCCATCAGTGAGTCGGGACTGAACTACGAGCAGTACTTC
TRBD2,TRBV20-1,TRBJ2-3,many,CSASTSGVADTQYF,TGCAGTGCTAGTACTAGCGGGGTGGCAGATACGCAGTATTTT
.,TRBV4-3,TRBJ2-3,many,CASSQDRIRGDRTDTQYF,TGCGCCAGCAGCCAAGACCGCATAAGGGGAGATAGAACAGATACGCAGTATTTT
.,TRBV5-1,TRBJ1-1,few,CASSLDQVMNTEAFF,TGCGCCAGCAGCTTGGATCAGGTAATGAACACTGAAGCTTTCTTT
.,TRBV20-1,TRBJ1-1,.,CSASGRVNTEAFF,TGCAGTGCTAGCGGCAGGGTGAACACTGAAGCTTTCTTT
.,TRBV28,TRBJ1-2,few,CASTPYPKNYGYTF,TGTGCCAGCACCCCGTATCCTAAGAACTATGGCTACACCTTC
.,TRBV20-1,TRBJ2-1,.,CSARESPNNEQFF,TGCAGTGCTAGAGAGTCTCCTAACAATGAGCAGTTCTTC
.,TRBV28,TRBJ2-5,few,CASSTMEKTQYF,TGTGCCAGCAGCACCATGGAGAAGACCCAGTACTTC
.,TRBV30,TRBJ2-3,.,CAWSIRGGHTQYF,TGTGCCTGGAGCATTAGGGGGGGGCATACGCAGTATTTT
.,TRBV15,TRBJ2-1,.,CATSRDRQRNEQFF,TGTGCCACCAGCAGAGATCGACAGAGGAATGAGCAGTTCTTC
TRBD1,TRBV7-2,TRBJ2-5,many,CASSYNRGETQYF,TGTGCCAGCAGCTACAACAGGGGAGAGACCCAGTACTTC
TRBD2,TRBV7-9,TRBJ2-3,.,CASSFSSGATDTQYF,TGTGCCAGCAGCTTCTCCAGCGGGGCCACAGATACGCAGTATTTT
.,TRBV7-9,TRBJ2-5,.,CASSIDAETQYF,TGTGCCAGCAGCATAGACGCCGAGACCCAGTACTTC
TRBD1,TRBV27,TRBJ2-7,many,CASSLQGNPPYEQYF,TGTGCCAGCAGCTTACAGGGGAACCCTCCCTACGAGCAGTACTTC
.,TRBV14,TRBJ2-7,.,CASSPLIQVYEQYF,TGTGCCAGCAGCCCCTTGATACAGGTTTACGAGCAGTACTTC
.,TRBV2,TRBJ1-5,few,CVSSWVRVNQPQHF,TGTGTCAGCAGTTGGGTCAGGGTTAATCAGCCCCAGCATTTT
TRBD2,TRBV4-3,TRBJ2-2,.,CASTQTSGSPAGELFF,TGCGCCAGCACCCAGACTAGCGGGAGCCCAGCCGGGGAGCTGTTTTTT